The TCR beta chain described here comes from a study of blood T cell repertoires in COVID-19 (TCRdb year 2020). In terms of the full investigation: Collaborator samples came from the United States, Italy and Spain and covered acute and convalescent phases of COVID-19. Subjects who had been exposed to COVID-19, were actively infected with it, or had recovered from it provided the deeply sampled blood TCRbeta repertoires that made up the dataset. The samples were drawn from two sources: the first 160 participants of the ongoing ImmuneRACE study, and 1,000 to 1,500 subjects contributed by 6 global collaborators. The repertoires were released in a freely available public database intended as a resource for research on the immune response to SARS-CoV-2. The prospective study material was composed of cDNA or gDNA derived from T cells, B-cell-depleted T cells, or PBMCs. Where HLA class I and class II types were available, the types were taken from metadata supplied by the sample provider, not from assay-based typing. The sample metadata nearly always contained a de-identified subject ID, COVID-19 status, age in years and sex.

What the authors observed across the whole study: Clinical and demographic metadata were provided uncurated, with the amount varying by source and participant.

Including the terminal cysteine and phenylalanine, the CDR3 comprises 13 residues. Here the CDR3 DNA is all that survives: 39 bases in frame from base 1. After removal of 1 base from V and 4 bases from J, the junction retains 1 base not matched to a gene. CDR1 SGHRS and CDR2 YFSETQ are derived from the germline V gene. TCRbeta CDR3 regions were amplified from genomic DNA using the immunoSEQ Assay, a bias-controlled multiplex PCR. Concerning the study's data processing: The number of nucleated cells in each sample was estimated from the amplification of reference gene primers within the assay. To quantify the absolute abundance of each unique TCRbeta CDR3 rearrangement, sequence reads were collapsed and filtered. For each sample, productive Simpson clonality was calculated as the square root of Simpson's diversity index across productive rearrangements. Held by TCRdb, this immuneACCESS table contains in-frame sequences only and omits some clones. Under half of the omission traces to an unresolved V gene where checked; the cause of the rest is unknown. That table supplies the V and J calls and clone size; D and trimming were determined from the DNA. Recorded for this sample are tens of thousands of clones; 80% to 90% of them occurred a single time. 25% of the sample comes from the top ten.

Whole blood was collected in K2EDTA tubes by collaborating institutions according to the institutions' own protocols. For TCRbeta analysis, collaborator samples were shipped as frozen whole blood, as isolated PBMCs, or as DNA extracted from either sample type. For this clone: The antigen it binds to is not known. Within one base of it there is no much larger clone, and no base qualities were kept.

The sequenced sample was peripheral blood. This receptor was identified in a woman aged 80 or over with active or convalescent COVID-19. The receptor chain draws on TRBV5-1 and TRBJ1-1, with 7 bases matching TRBD1. The CDR3 region: CASSLRDSTEAFF. The DNA sequence follows: TGCGCCAGCAGCTTGAGGGACAGCACTGAAGCTTTCTTT.